This TCR beta chain was sequenced in a study of T cell changes during pregnancy in multiple sclerosis. Trimming took 4 bases from V and 6 from J; bases not matched to a gene: 4. The CDR3 is 13 amino acids. Germline CDR1 is LGHNA and CDR2 is YSLEER. Measured with immunoSEQ multiplex PCR; TCRdb has only the in-frame clones, and not every one. Of approximately 69,000 clones in the sample, approximately 94% were seen once. The source is a female donor with multiple sclerosis, enrolled in a pregnancy study. The specimen was peripheral blood, collected in the third trimester of pregnancy. The chain recombines TRBV4-3 with TRBJ1-1; 8 bases map to TRBD1. CDR3 in amino acids: CASSLGQGSEAFF. For the CDR3, the DNA is TGCGCCAGCAGCCTAGGACAGGGTTCTGAAGCTTTCTTT.